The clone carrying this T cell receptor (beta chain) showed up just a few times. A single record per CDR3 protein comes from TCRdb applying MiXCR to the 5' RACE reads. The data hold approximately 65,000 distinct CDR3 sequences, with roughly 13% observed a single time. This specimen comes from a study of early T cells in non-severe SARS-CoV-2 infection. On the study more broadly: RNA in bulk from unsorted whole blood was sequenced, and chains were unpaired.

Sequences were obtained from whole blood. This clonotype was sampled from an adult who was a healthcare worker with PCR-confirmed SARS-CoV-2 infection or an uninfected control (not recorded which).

CDR3 DNA sequence: TGCAGCGCCGGACAGGGCTACGAGCAGTACTTC. As protein: CSAGQGYEQYF. V is TRBV29-1 and J is TRBJ2-7; 8 bases map to TRBD1. J lost 3 bases, V lost 7 bases, and 2 bases had no gene match. The CDR3 length is 11 residues. The germline V gene encodes CDR1 SQVTM and CDR2 ANQGSEA.